This T cell receptor beta chain is drawn from a study of Graves' ophthalmopathy and Graves' hyperthyroidism. This clonotype was seen repeatedly, ten times or more. This CDR3 contains 18 residues. Germline loops: CDR1 LGHNA, CDR2 YNFKEQ. Trimming left V 4 bases short and J 0 bases short, with 18 bases between. RNA transcripts were the template, and TCR beta CDR3 regions were amplified from them. RT-PCR with HTBI primers came first, then second-round multiplex PCR. TCRdb itself ran the multiplex PCR reads through MiXCR, one entry per CDR3 protein. The sample includes about 1.2 million distinct CDR3 sequences, approximately 35% of them seen just once.

What was sequenced was peripheral blood or thyroid tissue (not recorded which). J is TRBJ2-2 and V is TRBV4-2, with D perhaps TRBD1 or TRBD2 (5 bases each). This clonotype was obtained from an adult man with Graves' hyperthyroidism. Here the CDR3 DNA reads TGTGCCAGCAGCCCAATCGTTAGCGACAGACCGAACACCGGGGAGCTGTTTTTT. Translation: CASSPIVSDRPNTGELFF.